Shown below are 2 T cell receptor beta chains from a single sample sequenced in a study of cytomegalovirus exposure and HLA in healthy donors (dated by TCRdb to about 2017). Preparation of the library involved the immunoSEQ multiplex PCR assay. The multiplex PCR relied on a mix of 60 forward primers for TCR Vbeta segments and 13 reverse primers for TCR Jbeta segments. Imported from immuneACCESS, the table was reduced by TCRdb to in-frame sequences with V and J called. These copies leave out some clones; in studies compared against another copy, an unresolved V gene accounts for under half, and the cause of the remainder is not known. The sample table records around 95,000 clones; under 85% of these occur just once. The ten biggest clones cover roughly 4.3% of the sample. Sequencing was carried out using PBMCs. Receptors originate from a woman in her 40s in good health and CMV-seropositive.

V gene TRBV2 combines with J gene TRBJ2-5; TRBD2 is a possible D gene (6 bases). V shed 7 bases and J shed 5 bases, with 14 bases lying between them. The CDR3 has 13 amino acids. CDR1 and CDR2 from the germline V gene are SNHLY and FYNNEI. The CDR3 DNA follows: TGTGCCAGCATGGGGGGTAGTGGGGAGACCCAGTACTTC. It is translated as CASMGGSGETQYF.

The V gene is TRBV5-1, the J gene TRBJ1-1, with D hard to call. Per germline, CDR1 SGHRS and CDR2 YFSETQ. CDR3 length: 16 amino acids. The CDR3: CAHLCGPAEMNTEAFF. The CDR3 DNA reads TGCGCGCACCTGTGTGGCCCTGCTGAAATGAACACTGAAGCTTTCTTT.